This T cell receptor (beta chain) was captured by sequencing in a study of shared clonotypes between healthy human individuals. In its sample, this clone was seen once. This CDR3 has 19 residues. Trimming took 4 bases from V and 0 from J, leaving 20 bases between them. Germline CDR1 and CDR2: SGHRS and YFSETQ. Researchers divided each subset's genomic DNA evenly across several immunoSEQ plates. Libraries were prepared by immunoSEQ multiplex PCR; TCRdb keeps only in-frame clonotypes and omits some of them. Counted here are over a million clones, around 95% occurring once; the ten biggest clones make up 1.2%.

What was sequenced was naive CD4+ T cells sorted from blood. Specified subset: CD45RA+ positively selected. The origin of this receptor is a young man in good health. This chain uses TRBV5-1 with TRBJ2-6; D possibly corresponds to TRBD1 (8 bases). Here the CDR3 DNA reads TGCGCCAGCAGCGGACCGAACAGGGGGGAGGGCTCTGGGGCCAACGTCCTGACTTTC. Its protein is CASSGPNRGEGSGANVLTF.